The 26 T cell receptor beta chains listed next were all sequenced from one sample in a study of post-analysis software for immune sequencing data. General study results and limits: A handful of TRBV segments were significantly more frequent in patients than in controls. TRBV5-6, TRBV5-1 and TRBV20-1 were among these segments.

cDNA libraries of TCR beta carried unique molecular identifiers. MiXCR was run by TCRdb on the PCR reads, yielding one entry per CDR3 protein. Here the sample spans hundreds of thousands of distinct CDR3 sequences, 25% to 30% being singletons. Their antigens remain unidentified. The material sequenced was blood. Receptors were obtained from a girl aged 5 to 17 with multiple sclerosis.

This clonotype appeared a few times. The V and J genes are TRBV6-5 and TRBJ1-4; D unclear. CDR1 MNHEY and CDR2 SVGAGI come from the germline V gene. V lost 0 bases to trimming and J lost 3 bases, with 8 bases between them. This CDR3 spans 15 amino acids. The CDR3 loop reads CASSYSGPANEKLFF. In nucleotides, the CDR3 is TGTGCCAGCAGTTACTCCGGGCCCGCTAATGAAAAACTGTTTTTT.

This clonotype was detected ten times or more. This chain joins TRBV7-8 and TRBJ2-5, with 7 bases identical to TRBD1. Germline V gene data show CDR1 as SGHVS and CDR2 as FQNEAQ. V was pared by 2 bases and J by 5 bases, with 5 bases of the junction left unmatched. The CDR3 is 14 amino acids. CDR3 sequence (DNA): TGTGCCAGCAGCTTAACACAGGGGTTGGAGACCCAGTACTTC. Protein sequence: CASSLTQGLETQYF.

This clonotype was seen repeatedly, ten times or more. V usage is TRBV20-1 and J usage is TRBJ2-3; 9 nucleotides line up with TRBD2. V shed 5 bases and J 6 bases; nucleotides not matched to a gene: 9. This CDR3 is 14 amino acids long. The germline V gene has CDR1 DFQATT and CDR2 SNEGSKA (reference sequence). The CDR3 loop is CSAVSGSSFDTQYF. CDR3 sequence (DNA): TGCAGTGCTGTTAGCGGGAGTTCATTTGATACGCAGTATTTT.

V is TRBV20-1 and J is TRBJ1-1; D is ambiguous. This CDR3 has 12 residues. The germline V gene has CDR1 DFQATT and CDR2 SNEGSKA (reference sequence). Trimming removed 2 bases from V and 7 bases from J, with 11 bases in between. The CDR3 loop reads CSARFRPIEAFF. The CDR3 bases are TGCAGTGCTAGATTCCGGCCCATTGAAGCTTTCTTT.

This clonotype was detected once. The chain combines TRBV3-1 with TRBJ2-3, with 9 positions matching TRBD2. J gave up 6 bases and V 2 bases, and 6 bases lay outside the gene matches. The germline CDR1 and CDR2 sequences are LGHDT and YNNKEL (reference sequence). The CDR3 runs to 15 residues. The CDR3 nucleotides are TGTGCCAGCAGCCAAACGGGACTAGCATCCGATACGCAGTATTTT. As protein: CASSQTGLASDTQYF.

This chain connects TRBV7-8 to TRBJ2-3; 11 bases map to TRBD1. Trimming cost V 5 bases and J 2 bases; bases outside gene matches: 15. The CDR3 sequence is 19 residues long. CDR1 and CDR2 from the germline V gene are SGHVS and FQNEAQ. The CDR3 reads CASSPNRGQGGTHTDTQYF. The CDR3, as DNA: TGTGCCAGCAGCCCAAACAGGGGACAGGGGGGGACACACACAGATACGCAGTATTTT.

This clonotype has a handful of counts. The chain links TRBV28 to TRBJ1-5, with 7 bases identical to TRBD1. The V gene end was trimmed by 6 bases and the J gene end by 4 bases; junction bases not matched to a gene: 12. The germline V gene has CDR1 MDHEN and CDR2 SYDVKM. The CDR3 consists of 16 residues. The CDR3 DNA is TGTGCCAGCAGCCCGGCCCAGGGACAGTTTAATCAGCCCCAGCATTTT. It specifies CASSPAQGQFNQPQHF.

The chain carries TRBV27 and TRBJ2-7; D is unclear. The CDR3 runs 14 residues. With 6 bases removed from V and 3 bases from J, the gap between germline ends came to 15 bases. Germline lookup yields CDR1 MNHEY and CDR2 SMNVEV (reference sequence). Here the CDR3 reads CASRNSARFYEQYF. CDR3 nucleotide sequence: TGTGCCAGCAGAAACTCCGCCAGGTTCTACGAGCAGTACTTC.

This clonotype turned up a few times. This chain uses TRBV6-2 or TRBV6-3 with TRBJ2-4; no definite D call. The germline V gene has CDR1 MNHEY and CDR2 SVGEGT. The CDR3 is 12 amino acids. The V and J ends lost 2 bases and 6 bases respectively, with 5 bases between them. The CDR3: CASSYGLNIQYF. CDR3 DNA: TGTGCCAGCAGTTACGGCCTAAACATTCAGTACTTC.

This clonotype was picked up many times. The rearrangement joins TRBV10-3 to TRBJ2-1; either TRBD1 or TRBD2 may fit D (6 bases each). Trimming took 10 bases from V and 8 from J, leaving 15 bases between them. This CDR3 is built from 12 residues. Germline V CDR1 and CDR2: ENHRY, SYGVKD. The CDR3 sequence is CATNLGGDEQFF. As DNA, the CDR3 is TGTGCCACCAACCTCGGGGGCGATGAGCAGTTCTTC.

V is TRBV7-2 and J is TRBJ1-4; 7 bases match TRBD1. Trimming removed 4 bases from V and 6 bases from J; junction bases left unmatched: 5. The CDR3 spans 14 residues. Germline CDR1 reads SGHTA; CDR2 reads FQGNSA. In DNA, the CDR3 is TGTGCCAGCAGCTCCAGGGGGGGGGATGAAAAACTGTTTTTT. Encoded protein: CASSSRGGDEKLFF.

This chain joins TRBV7-2 and TRBJ2-3; D ambiguous. Trimming left V 5 bases short and J 1 base short, with 16 bases between. The CDR3 is 16 residues long. Germline-derived CDR1 and CDR2 are SGHTA and FQGNSA. CDR3 nucleotide sequence: TGTGCCAGCAGCCCCGAAGGCAACTTTCGCACAGATACGCAGTATTTT. It is translated as CASSPEGNFRTDTQYF. The variable domain in full, completed from reference TRBV7-2 and TRBJ2-3, reads GAGVSQSPSNKVTEKGKDVELRCDPISGHTALYWYRQSLGQGLEFLIYFQGNSAPDKSGLPSDRFSAERTGGSVSTLTIQRTQQEDSAVYLCASSPEGNFRTDTQYFGPGTRLTVL.

This clonotype was found a few times. This chain joins TRBV25-1 and TRBJ2-3; 7 bases are shared with TRBD1. This CDR3 contains 15 residues. V was pared by 8 bases and J by 6 bases, with 14 bases of the junction left unmatched. Germline lookup yields CDR1 MGHDK and CDR2 SYGVNS. The chain's CDR3 is CASQSGTAFTDTQYF. DNA for the CDR3: TGTGCCAGCCAATCGGGGACAGCCTTTACGGATACGCAGTATTTT.

This clonotype has ten or more counts. The chain has TRBV29-1 and TRBJ2-3; D gene unclear. Per the germline V gene, CDR1 is SQVTM and CDR2 is ANQGSEA. Trimming stripped 0 bases from V and 1 base from J, with 14 bases between. The CDR3 consists of 16 residues. For the CDR3, the DNA is TGCAGCGTTGAAGACCCCAACAGTTTGGGCACAGATACGCAGTATTTT. This translates into CSVEDPNSLGTDTQYF.

V usage is TRBV7-2 and J usage is TRBJ2-7, with 7 nucleotides matching TRBD1. This CDR3 has 15 residues. J gave up 0 bases and V 5 bases, and 7 bases lay outside the gene matches. Germline CDR1 and CDR2: SGHTA and FQGNSA. Written as DNA, the CDR3 is TGTGCCAGCAGCCCCTGGGACAGCCGCTCCTACGAGCAGTACTTC. Its protein is CASSPWDSRSYEQYF.

This clonotype was recorded many times. The chain has TRBV12-3 or TRBV12-4 and TRBJ2-1, with TRBD1 matching 9 bases. There are 15 residues in the CDR3. Trimming cost V 4 bases and J 0 bases; bases outside gene matches: 1. DNA of the CDR3: TGTGCCAGCAGTTCGACAGGGGGCTCCTACAATGAGCAGTTCTTC. This gives the protein CASSSTGGSYNEQFF.

The rearrangement links TRBV11-2 to TRBJ2-5; D may be TRBD1 or TRBD2 (5 bases each). Germline-derived CDR1 and CDR2 are SGHAT and FQNNGV. V was shortened by 7 bases and J by 9 bases, with 12 bases between the two germline ends. There are 11 residues in the CDR3. The CDR3 nucleotides are TGTGCCAGCAACCTTGGGGGTTCCCAGTACTTC. It codes for CASNLGGSQYF.

The V and J genes are TRBV7-9 and TRBJ2-2; possible D gene TRBD1, 5 bases. The CDR3 sequence is 17 residues long. Germline CDR1 SEHNR, CDR2 FQNEAQ (reference sequence). With 2 bases removed from V and 2 bases from J, the gap between germline ends came to 15 bases. CDR3 region: CASSLSTGGANTGELFF. In nucleotides, the CDR3 is TGTGCCAGCAGCTTAAGTACAGGTGGCGCCAACACCGGGGAGCTGTTTTTT.

Written as DNA, the CDR3 is TGCGCCAGCAGCACCCTAGCAAGGGCAAAAGAGACCCAGTACTTC. Its protein product is CASSTLARAKETQYF. The chain uses TRBV5-1 and TRBJ2-4, with D perhaps matching TRBD2 (5 bases). The J call may be in error: the DNA end matches TRBJ2-5 better. Germline lookup yields CDR1 SGHRS and CDR2 YFSETQ. This CDR3 has 15 residues.

The table lists this clonotype with a few counts. The chain combines TRBV24-1 with TRBJ2-1; D not resolved. Germline values: CDR1 KGHDR, CDR2 SFDVKD. The V and J ends lost 2 bases and 7 bases respectively, with 8 bases between them. CDR3 length: 13 amino acids. CDR3 in DNA: TGTGCCACCAGTGATTCTGGGGTAAATGAGCAGTTCTTC. Its protein is CATSDSGVNEQFF.

This clonotype was detected only a few times. V gene TRBV7-2 combines with J gene TRBJ2-3, with D possibly matching TRBD1 (6 bases). The CDR3 length is 16 residues. Germline values: CDR1 SGHTA, CDR2 FQGNSA. Trimming pared 5 bases from V and 2 bases from J, leaving 17 bases between. The chain's CDR3 is CASSQRGFQATDTQYF. In nucleotides, the CDR3 is TGTGCCAGCAGCCAAAGGGGGTTTCAGGCCACAGATACGCAGTATTTT.

This clonotype was seen a single time. This chain joins TRBV7-9 and TRBJ2-1; the D gene is possibly TRBD1 (6 bases). CDR3 length: 16 amino acids. Germline-derived CDR1 and CDR2 are SEHNR and FQNEAQ (reference sequence). Trimming took off 0 bases at V and 6 bases at J, with 15 bases between the two ends. This CDR3 reads CASSLAGRGKGNEQFF. The CDR3 DNA reads TGTGCCAGCAGCTTAGCGGGTAGGGGGAAGGGCAATGAGCAGTTCTTC.

This chain connects TRBV12-3 or TRBV12-4 to TRBJ1-6; the D is unclear. CDR3 size: 14 residues. V was shortened by 8 bases and J by 5 bases, with 13 bases between the two germline ends. CDR3 sequence (DNA): TGTGCCAGCGATCGCGGCATAAATAATTCACCCCTCCACTTT. As protein: CASDRGINNSPLHF.

This rearrangement joins TRBV11-2 to TRBJ1-4; D gene uncertain. This CDR3 is built from 13 residues. Germline V gene sequence: CDR1 SGHAT, CDR2 FQNNGV. V was shortened by 4 bases and J by 9 bases, with 12 bases between the two germline ends. The CDR3 nucleotides are TGTGCCAGCAGCTCGCCTTCCAGGCAAAAACTGTTTTTT. Translation: CASSSPSRQKLFF. The full variable domain, completed using reference TRBV11-2 and TRBJ1-4, is EAGVAQSPRYKIIEKRQSVAFWCNPISGHATLYWYQQILGQGPKLLIQFQNNGVVDDSQLPKDRFSAERLKGVDSTLKIQPAKLEDSAVYLCASSSPSRQKLFFGSGTQLSVL.

The rearrangement links TRBV28 to TRBJ2-7; D is possibly TRBD2 (5 bases). The CDR3 spans 14 residues. Trimming shortened V by 6 bases and J by 2 bases, and 14 bases separated the two germline ends. In germline, CDR1 is MDHEN, CDR2 SYDVKM. The CDR3, as DNA: TGTGCCAGCAGCGGACGGGGAAAGACCTACGAGCAGTACTTC. This gives the protein CASSGRGKTYEQYF.

This clonotype has more than one count but fewer than ten. The genes are TRBV7-9 and TRBJ2-7; 8 nucleotides align to TRBD2. The CDR3 loop spans 15 amino acids. The V gene's germline CDR1 is SEHNR and CDR2 FQNEAQ (reference sequence). Germline trimming cut 5 bases from V and 6 bases from J; bases unmatched to any gene: 12. The CDR3 here is CASSPLRGGLGEQYF. The CDR3 DNA reads TGTGCCAGCAGCCCCCTCCGCGGGGGGTTGGGCGAGCAGTACTTC.